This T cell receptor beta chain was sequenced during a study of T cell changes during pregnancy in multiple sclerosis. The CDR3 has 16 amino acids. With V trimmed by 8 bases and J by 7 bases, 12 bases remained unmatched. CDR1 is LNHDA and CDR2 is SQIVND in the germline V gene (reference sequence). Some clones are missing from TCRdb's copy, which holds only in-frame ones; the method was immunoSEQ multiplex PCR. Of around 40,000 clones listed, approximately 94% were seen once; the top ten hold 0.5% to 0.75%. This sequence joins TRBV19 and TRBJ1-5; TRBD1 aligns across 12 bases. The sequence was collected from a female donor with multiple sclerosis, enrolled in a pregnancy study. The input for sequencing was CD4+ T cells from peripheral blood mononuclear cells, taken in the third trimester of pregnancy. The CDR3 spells CASVAPGQGAGQPQHF. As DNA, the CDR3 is TGTGCCAGTGTCGCCCCGGGACAGGGGGCCGGACAGCCCCAGCATTTT.